This TCR beta chain was identified during a study of cytomegalovirus exposure and HLA in healthy donors. This clone was seen a few times. Its antigen is as yet unknown. Use of 60 Vbeta and 13 Jbeta primers characterized the PCR. TCRdb's table, derived via immunoSEQ multiplex PCR, lists solely in-frame clones and lacks some. This table has about 120,000 clones, less than 85% appearing once. Healthy bone marrow donors made up the donors. The study's findings and limits: Researchers reported that a few CMV-associated chains were confirmed in vitro as CMV antigen-specific.

The sequenced material came from PBMCs. The receptor comes from a man younger than 45 in good health and CMV-seropositive.

The CDR3 DNA sequence: TGTGCCAGCAGCCCCCCCGGGGTTCAGTCCGATACGCAGTATTTT. It yields the protein CASSPPGVQSDTQYF. This chain links TRBV5-4 with TRBJ2-3, with a tentative D call TRBD2 (5 bases). Per germline, CDR1 SGHNT and CDR2 YYREEE (reference sequence). Trimming removed 4 bases from V and 6 bases from J, with 18 bases in between. The CDR3 sequence is 15 residues long.